The clone carrying this TCR beta chain has at least ten counts. Its antigen is as yet unknown. This entry belongs to a study of CD8 T cells in ankylosing spondylitis. Germline V gene lookup returns CDR1 MGHDK and CDR2 SYGVNS. V lost 8 bases to trimming and J lost 5 bases, with 18 bases between them. The CDR3 covers 14 residues. Findings of the study overall: Several highly homologous variants made up a TCR beta motif, and this motif appeared characteristic of ankylosing spondylitis blood. Disease-associated clones were reportedly significantly overrepresented in matched ankylosing spondylitis synovial fluid. Some of these motif variants have turned up before, in reports on reactive arthritis synovial fluid and blood.

TCRdb fed the 5' RACE reads into MiXCR, producing one record per CDR3 protein. The sample records around 210,000 distinct CDR3 sequences, approximately 8% being singletons. This receptor was obtained from a female donor with ankylosing spondylitis or in good health (not recorded which). This chain connects TRBV25-1 to TRBJ2-5; D is possibly TRBD2 (7 bases). Input material: blood, either unsorted or a sorted T cell fraction (not recorded which). The DNA of the CDR3 is TGTGCCAGCGTTGGCGGGGGCCAGGGGGAGACCCAGTACTTC. Translating it yields CASVGGGQGETQYF.